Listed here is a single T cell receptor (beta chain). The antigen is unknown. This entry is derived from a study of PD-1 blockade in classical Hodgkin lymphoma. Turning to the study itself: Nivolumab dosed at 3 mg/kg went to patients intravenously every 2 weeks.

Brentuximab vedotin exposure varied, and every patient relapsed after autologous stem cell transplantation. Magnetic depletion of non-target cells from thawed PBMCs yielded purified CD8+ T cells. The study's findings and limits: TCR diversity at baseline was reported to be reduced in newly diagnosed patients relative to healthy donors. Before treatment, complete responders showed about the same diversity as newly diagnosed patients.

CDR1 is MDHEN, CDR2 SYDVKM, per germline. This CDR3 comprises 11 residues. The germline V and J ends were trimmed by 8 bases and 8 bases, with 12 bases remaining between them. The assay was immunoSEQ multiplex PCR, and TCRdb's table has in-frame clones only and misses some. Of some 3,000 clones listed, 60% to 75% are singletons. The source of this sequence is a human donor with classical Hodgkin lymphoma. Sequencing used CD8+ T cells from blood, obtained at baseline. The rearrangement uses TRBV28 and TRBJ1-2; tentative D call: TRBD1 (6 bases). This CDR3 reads CASRGAGGYTF. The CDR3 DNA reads TGTGCCAGCCGGGGGGCGGGCGGCTACACCTTC.